This T cell receptor beta chain originates from a study of blood T cell repertoires in COVID-19. Germline V gene sequence: CDR1 SGHVS, CDR2 FQNEAQ. Trimming shortened V by 3 bases and J by 0 bases, and 9 bases separated the two germline ends. The CDR3 has 15 residues. Some clones are missing from TCRdb's copy, which holds only in-frame ones; the method was immunoSEQ multiplex PCR. In the table there are about 49,000 clones, around 87% of which are singletons. The chain employs TRBV7-8 and TRBJ1-3; a weak D match, TRBD1 (6 bases). The TCR was taken from a woman older than 75 with COVID-19, enrolled during active disease. The sequenced sample was peripheral blood. CDR3 in amino acids: CASSFRGPSGNTIYF. In DNA, the CDR3 is TGTGCCAGCAGCTTCAGGGGACCCTCTGGAAACACCATATATTTT.